The next 17 T cell receptor beta chains were all read from a single sample in a study of cytomegalovirus exposure and HLA in healthy donors. It was with 60 Vbeta and 13 Jbeta primers that the PCR ran. The protocol was immunoSEQ multiplex PCR, while the TCRdb copy is restricted to in-frame clones and leaves out a portion. The sample has 150,000 to 200,000 clones; approximately 77% are singletons. Sequencing was carried out using PBMCs. These TCRs come from a middle-aged man in good health and CMV-seropositive.

This clone was seen more than once but under ten times. This chain uses TRBV9 with TRBJ2-7; D perhaps matches TRBD2 (5 bases). This CDR3 contains 14 residues. The germline V gene encodes CDR1 SGDLS and CDR2 YYNGEE. The V and J ends lost 0 bases and 4 bases respectively, with 11 bases between them. The CDR3 loop is CASSVDVGAYEQYF. The CDR3 DNA sequence: TGTGCCAGCAGCGTAGACGTGGGAGCGTACGAGCAGTACTTC.

This clone was detected a few times. The chain joins TRBV28 to TRBJ1-4, with 10 bases lining up with TRBD1. Germline assignment: CDR1 MDHEN and CDR2 SYDVKM. The ends lost 6 bases at V and 7 bases at J; junction bases unmatched: 2. The CDR3 extends over 13 amino acids. CDR3 bases: TGTGCCAGCAGGGGGACAGGGGTTGAAAAACTGTTTTTT. The encoded protein is CASRGTGVEKLFF.

V is TRBV11-2 and J is TRBJ2-5; weak D call: TRBD1 (8 bases). Trimming pared 7 bases from V and 5 bases from J, leaving 20 bases between. The CDR3 is 15 amino acids. The germline V gene encodes CDR1 SGHAT and CDR2 FQNNGV. CDR3 sequence: CASTSNGQGGETQYF. The CDR3 coding sequence is TGTGCCAGCACCTCAAACGGACAGGGAGGGGAGACCCAGTACTTC. Full variable domain (remainder filled in from reference TRBV11-2 and TRBJ2-5): EAGVAQSPRYKIIEKRQSVAFWCNPISGHATLYWYQQILGQGPKLLIQFQNNGVVDDSQLPKDRFSAERLKGVDSTLKIQPAKLEDSAVYLCASTSNGQGGETQYFGPGTRLLVL.

The V call is TRBV11-2, the J call TRBJ2-7; D is perhaps TRBD2 (7 bases). This CDR3 is 14 amino acids long. Trimming shortened V by 4 bases and J by 6 bases, and 16 bases separated the two germline ends. Germline V gene lookup returns CDR1 SGHAT and CDR2 FQNNGV. CDR3 loop: CASSWGGTPTEQYF. CDR3 DNA: TGTGCCAGCAGCTGGGGGGGGACACCGACCGAGCAGTACTTC. Variable domain in full (rest from reference TRBV11-2 and TRBJ2-7): EAGVAQSPRYKIIEKRQSVAFWCNPISGHATLYWYQQILGQGPKLLIQFQNNGVVDDSQLPKDRFSAERLKGVDSTLKIQPAKLEDSAVYLCASSWGGTPTEQYFGPGTRLTVT.

Worth noting for this clone: Lacking the conserved final phenylalanine or tryptophan, this CDR3 likely reflects a read error. The DNA is omitted, as the CDR3 cannot be located on it reliably, and the CDR3 follows TCRdb's listing. The V gene is TRBV6-5, the J gene TRBJ1-1; no check of the table's D call, TRBD1, against the DNA was made. The V gene's germline CDR1 is MNHEY and CDR2 SVGAGI. From its first to its last residue, the CDR3 has 10 amino acids. The CDR3 region is CASTQGGGFL.

The chain joins TRBV5-4 to TRBJ1-1; 8 positions match TRBD1. Unmatched junction bases numbered 5, after V lost 4 bases and J lost 0 bases. The CDR3 runs 15 residues. The germline V gene encodes CDR1 SGHNT and CDR2 YYREEE (reference sequence). The CDR3 reads CASSGYRGMNTEAFF. The CDR3 DNA sequence: TGTGCCAGCAGCGGTTACAGGGGGATGAACACTGAAGCTTTCTTT. The variable domain in full, with the rest retrieved from reference TRBV5-4 and TRBJ1-1, is ETGVTQSPTHLIKTRGQQVTLRCSSQSGHNTVSWYQQALGQGPQFIFQYYREEENGRGNFPPRFSGLQFPNYSSELNVNALELDDSALYLCASSGYRGMNTEAFFGQGTRLTVV.

This clone was detected only once. V gene TRBV6-1 combines with J gene TRBJ2-1; TRBD1 is a possible D gene (6 bases). The CDR3 is 15 residues long. V lost 7 bases and J lost 1, with 14 bases in between. Germline V gene lookup returns CDR1 MNHNS and CDR2 SASEGT. For the CDR3, the DNA is TGTGCCAGCACTCTAGGGGGTCCTTCCTACAATGAGCAGTTCTTC. It translates to CASTLGGPSYNEQFF.

The chain employs TRBV30 and TRBJ2-2, with 7 bases that match TRBD1. The V gene end was trimmed by 3 bases and the J gene end by 4 bases; junction bases not matched to a gene: 5. This CDR3 region has 14 residues. CDR1 and CDR2 from the germline V gene are GTSNPN and SVGIG (reference sequence). The DNA for the CDR3 is TGTGCCTGGAGCTGGGACAGTATCACCGGGGAGCTGTTTTTT. Translating gives CAWSWDSITGELFF.

The CDR3 is CASRRQLNSYNEQFF. CDR3 bases: TGTGCCAGCAGAAGACAACTCAACTCCTACAATGAGCAGTTCTTC. The rearrangement links TRBV6-5 to TRBJ2-1; D gene unclear. This CDR3 is built from 15 residues. Germline V lookup: CDR1 MNHEY, CDR2 SVGAGI. V lost 6 bases to trimming and J lost 0 bases, with 12 bases between them.

The chain uses TRBV28 and TRBJ1-5; 8 nucleotides line up with TRBD1. Germline-derived CDR1 and CDR2 are MDHEN and SYDVKM. V dropped 4 bases and J dropped 3; count of bases not matched to a gene: 2. The CDR3 totals 14 residues. CDR3 protein: CASSSGGVNQPQHF. The DNA of the CDR3 is TGTGCCAGCAGTTCAGGGGGCGTCAATCAGCCCCAGCATTTT.

The J gene is TRBJ2-1, the V gene TRBV18; 11 bases match TRBD2. Germline V gene data show CDR1 as KGHSH and CDR2 as LQKENI. This CDR3 is 17 amino acids long. J lost 3 bases, V lost 0 bases, and 4 bases had no gene match. The CDR3 region has the DNA TGTGCCAGCTCACCACCTGGGACTAGCGGTATCTACAATGAGCAGTTCTTC. Translating gives CASSPPGTSGIYNEQFF.

V gene TRBV6-1 combines with J gene TRBJ2-1; 7 nucleotides align to TRBD1. The germline V gene encodes CDR1 MNHNS and CDR2 SASEGT. There are 14 residues in the CDR3. The V and J ends lost 7 bases and 1 base, in that order; junction bases with no gene match: 4. For the CDR3, the DNA is TGTGCCAGCACCAGACAGGGTTCCTACAATGAGCAGTTCTTC. Protein: CASTRQGSYNEQFF.

The V call is TRBV11-3, the J call TRBJ2-2; TRBD2 aligns across 8 bases. J was trimmed by 4 bases and V by 5 bases; bases with no gene match: 9. The CDR3 runs to 16 residues. Germline values: CDR1 SGHNT, CDR2 YENEEA. This chain's CDR3 is CASSPGTGRATGELFF. For the CDR3, the DNA is TGTGCCAGCAGCCCCGGAACCGGGAGGGCCACCGGGGAGCTGTTTTTT.

This clone was seen just once. The chain is built from TRBV9 and TRBJ2-3; 13 positions match TRBD2. In germline, CDR1 is SGDLS, CDR2 YYNGEE. The CDR3 spans 15 residues. The junction had 7 bases not matched to a gene; V was cut back by 5 bases and J by 7 bases. In DNA, the CDR3 is TGTGCCAGCAGTGCCGGGACTAGCGGGACTTATACGCAGTATTTT. It codes for CASSAGTSGTYTQYF.

The V and J genes are TRBV6-5 and TRBJ2-7; 7 positions agree with TRBD2. CDR1 is MNHEY and CDR2 is SVGAGI in the germline V gene. The CDR3 has 15 amino acids. V lost 2 bases and J lost 1; bases outside the gene matches: 5. As DNA, the CDR3 is TGTGCCAGCAGTTACGGACTAGTGGGTTCCTACGAGCAGTACTTC. This codes for CASSYGLVGSYEQYF.

The rearrangement joins TRBV2 to TRBJ2-3, with D maybe TRBD2 (7 bases). CDR3 length equals 18 residues. CDR1 SNHLY and CDR2 FYNNEI come from the germline V gene. With 2 bases removed from V and 6 bases from J, the gap between germline ends came to 24 bases. CDR3 coding DNA: TGTGCCAGCAGTGAATGGGGGGGACGAGGGGGGGCCGTGGATACGCAGTATTTT. Its translation: CASSEWGGRGGAVDTQYF. Filled out from reference TRBV2 and TRBJ2-3, the complete variable domain reads EPEVTQTPSHQVTQMGQEVILRCVPISNHLYFYWYRQILGQKVEFLVSFYNNEISEKSEIFDDQFSVERPDGSNFTLKIRSTKLEDSAMYFCASSEWGGRGGAVDTQYFGPGTRLTVL.

This clone occurred a few times. V and J are TRBV4-3 and TRBJ1-4; 7 bases align to TRBD1. The CDR3 has 16 amino acids. Germline CDR1 is LGHNA and CDR2 is YSLEER. V gave up 0 bases and J gave up 5 bases; unmatched junction bases: 6. In DNA form, the CDR3 reads TGCGCCAGCAGCCAAGATAAGGGACAGAAGAATGAAAAACTGTTTTTT. It encodes CASSQDKGQKNEKLFF.